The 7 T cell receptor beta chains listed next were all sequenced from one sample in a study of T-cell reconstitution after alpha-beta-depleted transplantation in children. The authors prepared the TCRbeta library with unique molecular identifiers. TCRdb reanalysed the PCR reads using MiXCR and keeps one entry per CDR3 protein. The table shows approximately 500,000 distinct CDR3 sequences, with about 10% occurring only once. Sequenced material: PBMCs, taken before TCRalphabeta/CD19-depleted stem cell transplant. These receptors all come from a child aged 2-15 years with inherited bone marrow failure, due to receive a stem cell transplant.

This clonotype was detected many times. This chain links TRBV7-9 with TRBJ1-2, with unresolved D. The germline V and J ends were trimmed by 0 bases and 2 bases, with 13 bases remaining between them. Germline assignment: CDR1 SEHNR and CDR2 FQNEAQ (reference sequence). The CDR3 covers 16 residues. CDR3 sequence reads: CASSLANSGPNYGYTF. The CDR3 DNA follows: TGTGCCAGCAGCTTAGCGAATAGTGGGCCCAACTATGGCTACACCTTC.

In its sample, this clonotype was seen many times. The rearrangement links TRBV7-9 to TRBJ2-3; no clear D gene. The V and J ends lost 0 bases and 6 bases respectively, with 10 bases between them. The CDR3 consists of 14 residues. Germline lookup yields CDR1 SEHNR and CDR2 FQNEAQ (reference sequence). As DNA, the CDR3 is TGTGCCAGCAGCTTAGCTGGCACGTCGGATACGCAGTATTTT. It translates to CASSLAGTSDTQYF.

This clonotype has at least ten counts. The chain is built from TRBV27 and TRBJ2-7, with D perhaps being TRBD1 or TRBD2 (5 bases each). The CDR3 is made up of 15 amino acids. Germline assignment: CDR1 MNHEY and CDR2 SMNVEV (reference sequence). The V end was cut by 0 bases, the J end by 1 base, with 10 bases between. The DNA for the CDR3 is TGTGCCAGCAGTTTATCGGGGGATAGTTCCTACGAGCAGTACTTC. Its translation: CASSLSGDSSYEQYF.

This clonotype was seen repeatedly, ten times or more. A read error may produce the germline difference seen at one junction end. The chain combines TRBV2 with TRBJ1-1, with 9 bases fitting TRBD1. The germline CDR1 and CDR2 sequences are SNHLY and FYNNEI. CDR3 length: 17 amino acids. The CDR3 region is CASREARDRAGETEAFF. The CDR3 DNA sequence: TGTGCCAGCAGAGAAGCGAGGGACAGGGCGGGGGAGACTGAAGCTTTCTTT.

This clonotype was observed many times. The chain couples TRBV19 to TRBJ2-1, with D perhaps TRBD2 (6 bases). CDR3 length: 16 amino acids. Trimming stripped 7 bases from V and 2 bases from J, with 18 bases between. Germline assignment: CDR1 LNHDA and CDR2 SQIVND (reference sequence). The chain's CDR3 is CASNAGGTRPYNEQFF. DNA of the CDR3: TGTGCCAGTAACGCCGGCGGGACCCGGCCCTACAATGAGCAGTTCTTC.

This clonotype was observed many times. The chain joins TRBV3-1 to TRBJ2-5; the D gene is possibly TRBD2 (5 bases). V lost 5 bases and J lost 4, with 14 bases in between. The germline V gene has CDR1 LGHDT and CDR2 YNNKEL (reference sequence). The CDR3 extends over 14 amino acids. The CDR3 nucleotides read TGTGCCAGCAGCGACCGGGGAACCACAGAGACCCAGTACTTC. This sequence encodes CASSDRGTTETQYF.

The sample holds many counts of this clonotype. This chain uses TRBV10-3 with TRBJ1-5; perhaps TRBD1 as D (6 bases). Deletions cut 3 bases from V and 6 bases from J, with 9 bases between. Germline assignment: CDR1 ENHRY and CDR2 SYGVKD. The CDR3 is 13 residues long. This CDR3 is CAISEKTGQPQHF. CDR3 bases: TGTGCCATCAGTGAAAAGACAGGTCAGCCCCAGCATTTT.